Shown below are 22 T cell receptor beta chains from a single sample sequenced in a study of blood T cell repertoires in COVID-19. Profiled with immunoSEQ multiplex PCR; TCRdb holds only in-frame clones, not every one. The profile covers under 300,000 clones, with about 90% appearing a single time and about 6.9% taken by the ten largest. The specimen was PBMCs or T cells enriched from blood (not recorded which). The receptors originated from a woman aged 25-40 years with acute COVID-19.

This clone was counted a single time. The rearrangement joins TRBV3-1 (or the pseudogene TRBV3-2) to TRBJ2-7, with D possibly TRBD1 on 6 matching bases. The CDR3 loop spans 13 amino acids. V was clipped by 4 bases and J by 3 bases, with 10 bases between them. Germline CDR1 is LGHDT and CDR2 is YNNKEL (reference sequence). The CDR3 sequence: CASSPGGDYEQYF. The CDR3 coding sequence is TGTGCCAGCAGCCCTGGGGGCGACTACGAGCAGTACTTC.

The chain carries TRBV3-1 (or the pseudogene TRBV3-2) and TRBJ2-1; 8 bases line up with TRBD1. V lost 4 bases, J lost 6 bases, and 11 bases stayed unmatched. There are 16 residues in the CDR3. Germline CDR1 and CDR2: LGHDT and YNNKEL (reference sequence). The CDR3 DNA reads as TGTGCCAGCAGCCTTCACTCCGGGACAGGTCCCAATGAGCAGTTCTTC. It encodes CASSLHSGTGPNEQFF.

V is TRBV5-4 and J is TRBJ1-2; D not resolved. In germline, CDR1 is SGHNT, CDR2 YYREEE (reference sequence). The CDR3 totals 13 residues. Trimming cost V 0 bases and J 3 bases, with 6 bases left between them. The CDR3 is CASSLVADYGYTF. As DNA, the CDR3 is TGTGCCAGCAGCTTGGTGGCAGACTATGGCTACACCTTC.

The V call is TRBV5-4, the J call TRBJ2-1, with 7 bases matching TRBD2. The V segment lost 0 bases and the J segment 4 bases; nucleotides outside the gene matches: 4. CDR1 and CDR2 from the germline V gene are SGHNT and YYREEE (reference sequence). This CDR3 region has 15 residues. The DNA of the CDR3 is TGTGCCAGCAGCTTGGTCGGGGGAGGGTACAATGAGCAGTTCTTC. Its protein product is CASSLVGGGYNEQFF.

The chain employs TRBV9 and TRBJ2-3, with TRBD2 matching 9 bases. The CDR3 is made up of 15 amino acids. CDR1 is SGDLS, CDR2 YYNGEE, per germline. The junction had 5 bases not matched to a gene; V was cut back by 2 bases and J by 4 bases. The CDR3 reads CASSVAGGPPDTQYF. The DNA for the CDR3 is TGTGCCAGCAGCGTCGCGGGAGGGCCGCCAGATACGCAGTATTTT.

Only one count was recorded for this clone. V and J are TRBV4-3 and TRBJ1-2, with D perhaps TRBD1 (6 bases). This CDR3 comprises 15 residues. Deletions cut 0 bases from V and 3 bases from J, with 11 bases between. The germline gives CDR1 LGHNA, CDR2 YSLEER. The CDR3 loop reads CASSQEIDRYYGYTF. Here the CDR3 DNA reads TGCGCCAGCAGCCAAGAAATTGACAGGTACTATGGCTACACCTTC.

V gene TRBV5-1 combines with J gene TRBJ2-2, with D tentatively TRBD2 (5 bases). Trimming shortened V by 4 bases and J by 2 bases, and 12 bases separated the two germline ends. Germline CDR1 reads SGHRS; CDR2 reads YFSETQ. CDR3 size: 15 residues. The CDR3 DNA follows: TGCGCCAGCAGCCGGTACGGGAAAAACACCGGGGAGCTGTTTTTT. Protein sequence: CASSRYGKNTGELFF.

This rearrangement joins TRBV7-9 to TRBJ1-2; the match to TRBD1 covers 7 bases. Germline V gene sequence: CDR1 SEHNR, CDR2 FQNEAQ (reference sequence). The CDR3 runs to 13 residues. Trimming at V came to 5 bases and at J to 7 bases, leaving 7 bases not matched to a gene. The CDR3: CASSENRGRGYTF. The CDR3 nucleotides read TGTGCCAGCAGCGAGAACAGGGGTCGTGGCTACACCTTC.

This rearrangement joins TRBV28 to TRBJ2-7, with TRBD2 identical over 10 bases. Losses at the gene ends were 6 bases for V and 4 bases for J; bases not matched to a gene: 6. The CDR3 runs to 14 residues. Germline V gene data show CDR1 as MDHEN and CDR2 as SYDVKM. The CDR3 nucleotides read TGTGCCAGCAGGTTAGCGGGAGGTCTGTACGAGCAGTACTTC. Encoded protein: CASRLAGGLYEQYF.

The J gene is TRBJ2-7, the V gene TRBV7-2, with TRBD2 as a possible D gene (5 bases). V gave up 5 bases and J gave up 2 bases, with 22 bases separating them. Germline V gene lookup returns CDR1 SGHTA and CDR2 FQGNSA. This CDR3 spans 17 amino acids. The CDR3 is CASSPLGRVERAYEQYF. The CDR3 nucleotides read TGTGCCAGCAGCCCCCTCGGGCGGGTTGAACGGGCCTACGAGCAGTACTTC. Variable domain in full (rest from reference TRBV7-2 and TRBJ2-7): GAGVSQSPSNKVTEKGKDVELRCDPISGHTALYWYRQSLGQGLEFLIYFQGNSAPDKSGLPSDRFSAERTGGSVSTLTIQRTQQEDSAVYLCASSPLGRVERAYEQYFGPGTRLTVT.

This chain uses TRBV19 with TRBJ1-2; 7 bases match TRBD1. After removal of 6 bases from V and 2 bases from J, the junction contained 3 bases not matched to a gene. The CDR3 contains 13 residues. Germline-derived CDR1 and CDR2 are LNHDA and SQIVND (reference sequence). Written as DNA, the CDR3 is TGTGCCAGTAGCCTGGGACAGAACTATGGCTACACCTTC. It codes for CASSLGQNYGYTF.

This clone was found once. The V gene is TRBV7-9, the J gene TRBJ2-6, with D unclear. Trimming shortened V by 3 bases and J by 1 base, and 7 bases separated the two germline ends. The germline gives CDR1 SEHNR, CDR2 FQNEAQ (reference sequence). CDR3 size: 15 residues. The CDR3 here is CASSLTTSGANVLTF. CDR3 coding DNA: TGTGCCAGCAGCTTGACAACGTCTGGGGCCAACGTCCTGACTTTC.

The rearrangement links TRBV6-5 to TRBJ1-1; 9 positions match TRBD1. Trimming cost V 6 bases and J 6 bases; bases outside gene matches: 8. This CDR3 is 14 amino acids long. Germline assignment: CDR1 MNHEY and CDR2 SVGAGI. CDR3 region: CASSRDGTGPEAFF. As DNA, the CDR3 is TGTGCCAGCAGCCGCGACGGGACAGGGCCTGAAGCTTTCTTT.

The CDR3 sequence is CASSPPGQGKQYF. The CDR3 nucleotides read TGTGCCAGCAGTCCACCGGGACAGGGCAAGCAGTACTTC. This chain links TRBV25-1 with TRBJ2-7, with 9 bases aligning to TRBD1. CDR3 length: 13 amino acids. CDR1 and CDR2 from the germline V gene are MGHDK and SYGVNS. Unmatched junction bases numbered 7, after V lost 5 bases and J lost 8 bases.

V gene TRBV7-2 combines with J gene TRBJ1-5, with D possibly matching TRBD1 (5 bases). CDR1 is SGHTA, CDR2 FQGNSA, per germline. The CDR3 consists of 18 residues. Trimming removed 3 bases from V and 2 bases from J, with 20 bases in between. CDR3 bases: TGTGCCAGCAGCTTGAGGGCCGGGGGGGATTGGCGCAATCAGCCCCAGCATTTT. Protein product: CASSLRAGGDWRNQPQHF.

The J gene is TRBJ1-6, the V gene TRBV9; tentatively, D is TRBD1 (5 bases). This CDR3 contains 14 residues. CDR1 is SGDLS, CDR2 YYNGEE, per germline. V was trimmed by 3 bases and J by 4 bases, leaving 8 bases between them. The CDR3 DNA sequence: TGTGCCAGCAGCGCCGACAGTTATAATTCACCCCTCCACTTT. As protein: CASSADSYNSPLHF.

This clone was counted once. The V gene is TRBV6-5, the J gene TRBJ2-6; 8 positions agree with TRBD1. CDR1 and CDR2 from the germline V gene are MNHEY and SVGAGI. The CDR3 contains 14 residues. The trim removed 6 bases at V and 15 bases at J, leaving 13 bases unmatched. As DNA, the CDR3 is TGTGCCAGCAGGGTCCCGACAGGGGAATTCGCCCTGACTTTC. Protein sequence: CASRVPTGEFALTF.

J is TRBJ2-7 and V is TRBV6-5; 9 bases line up with TRBD1. Germline-derived CDR1 and CDR2 are MNHEY and SVGAGI. The junction had 13 bases not matched to a gene; V was cut back by 4 bases and J by 6 bases. The CDR3 length is 16 residues. The CDR3, as DNA: TGTGCCAGCAGTTCATGGACCGGGACAGGGTTTAGCGAGCAGTACTTC. Residues: CASSSWTGTGFSEQYF.

This clone was seen a handful of times. This rearrangement joins TRBV7-2 to TRBJ1-3, with TRBD1 identical over 7 bases. The V gene's germline CDR1 is SGHTA and CDR2 FQGNSA. J was trimmed by 9 bases and V by 1 base; bases with no gene match: 12. This CDR3 has 16 residues. This CDR3 is CASSLVRTGLGGTIYF. The CDR3 region has the DNA TGTGCCAGCAGCTTAGTGAGGACAGGACTCGGGGGCACCATATATTTT.

The chain recombines TRBV3-1 (or the pseudogene TRBV3-2) with TRBJ2-5, with 8 nucleotides matching TRBD2. V shed 1 base, J shed 2 bases, and the junction held 6 bases outside the gene matches. Germline CDR1 and CDR2: LGHDT and YNNKEL (reference sequence). The CDR3 runs 16 residues. The DNA of the CDR3 is TGTGCCAGCAGCCAAGTTGGCGGGGGGACACAAGAGACCCAGTACTTC. This gives the protein CASSQVGGGTQETQYF.

V and J are TRBV7-9 and TRBJ2-7; D might be TRBD2 (5 bases). Germline CDR1 SEHNR, CDR2 FQNEAQ (reference sequence). The CDR3 runs 14 residues. Trimming stripped 5 bases from V and 5 bases from J, with 16 bases between. CDR3 coding DNA: TGTGCCAGCAGCCTGGGTACAGCGGAGAACGAGCAGTACTTC. Its protein is CASSLGTAENEQYF.

This rearrangement joins TRBV28 to TRBJ2-2; D gene ambiguous. V lost 5 bases to trimming and J lost 2 bases, with 6 bases between them. The CDR3 length is 13 residues. Germline V lookup: CDR1 MDHEN, CDR2 SYDVKM. DNA for the CDR3: TGTGCCAGCAGTAGCCGAAACACCGGGGAGCTGTTTTTT. The encoded protein is CASSSRNTGELFF.